The clone carrying this TCR beta chain was picked up a small number of times. The antigen is undetermined. The CDR3 has 15 residues. Germline-derived CDR1 and CDR2 are SGHTA and FQGTGA. Germline trimming cut 0 bases from V and 3 bases from J; bases unmatched to any gene: 0. Donors were healthy Caucasian individuals from Russia aged about 6 to 95. Then a second PCR, running roughly 7 to 11 cycles, was carried out with a sample-barcoded 5' primer and a J-beta primer mix. A template-switch adaptor with 12 random nucleotides tagged each cDNA molecule. From the 5' RACE reads, TCRdb called clonotypes with MiXCR, one entry per CDR3 protein. The table has fewer than 750,000 distinct CDR3 sequences, roughly 48% seen once. The sample belongs to a study of blood T cells in healthy people across ages. Findings of the study overall: Any changes in expanded clonotypes were possibly confounded, as donor CMV status remained unknown.

Specimen: blood. This chain links TRBV7-3 with TRBJ1-2; 11 bases are shared with TRBD1. The sequence was collected from a man older than 75 in good health. The CDR3 DNA sequence: TGTGCCAGCAGCTTAACGGGACAGGGGGACTATGGCTACACCTTC. It codes for CASSLTGQGDYGYTF.